The clone carrying this T cell receptor (beta chain) was picked up a small number of times. Its antigen is not identified. This specimen belongs to a study of regulatory T cells in long-lasting Graves disease. Whole-study findings and limits: New patients shared 950 to 1,000 public clonotypes, fewer than the roughly 2,600 shared by persistent patients.

Libraries of TCR beta came from iRepertoire HTBI primers plus Arm-PCR of CDR3 regions. TCRdb reanalysed the multiplex PCR reads using MiXCR and keeps one entry per CDR3 protein. This table has fewer than 400,000 distinct CDR3 sequences, around 20% appearing once. Time point defined: persistent/refractory GD, antithyroid drugs over 5 years with positive TRAb. Making the TCR library involved RNA that had been extracted from PBMCs. Sequencing used peripheral blood mononuclear cells (PBMCs), obtained when the disease was refractory, from a patient treated with antithyroid drugs. This TCR was sampled from a female donor with Graves disease.

The CDR3 DNA follows: TGCAGCGTTATGGACAGGGACAAGACCCAGTACTTC. This translates into CSVMDRDKTQYF. The chain has TRBV29-1 and TRBJ2-5; 8 bases are shared with TRBD1. This CDR3 comprises 12 residues. Germline CDR1 SQVTM, CDR2 ANQGSEA. Trimming at V came to 5 bases and at J to 6 bases, leaving 5 bases not matched to a gene.